The clone carrying this T cell receptor (beta chain) came up once. The antigen is unknown. The sample belongs to a study of Ad26.COV2.S vaccination and SARS-CoV-2 variants. Sequencing used immunoSEQ multiplex PCR; TCRdb keeps in-frame clones, though not all of them. The data show around 270,000 clones, 87% seen once. Noted treatment: roughly 19 received Ad26.COV2.S at low or high dose, single or two shots; 5 received placebo; per-sample allocation not given. Day 63 following the first vaccine or placebo injection was when the samples were taken. Recruitment in Boston yielded a donor of adult age, 18-55 years. Whole-study results and caveats: Whether participants received vaccine or placebo, their non-spike TCR breadth was similar.

V lost 3 bases and J 2 bases, leaving 11 bases between the germline ends. CDR1 is SGDLS, CDR2 YYNGEE, per germline. This CDR3 contains 14 residues. This sequence was found in a person aged 18 to 59 who received the Ad26.COV2.S COVID-19 vaccine or a placebo. The chain combines TRBV9 with TRBJ2-5; possibly TRBD1 for D (6 bases). The sequencing here drew on peripheral blood, taken in a trial of Ad26.COV2.S vaccine versus placebo. In DNA form, the CDR3 reads TGTGCCAGCAGCGCAGGACAGATTCAAGAGACCCAGTACTTC. Its protein is CASSAGQIQETQYF.